These 9 T cell receptor beta chains share one sample of origin, sequenced in a study of T-cell reconstitution after alpha-beta-depleted transplantation in children. Unique molecular identifiers were built into the TCRbeta library. TCRdb called the PCR reads again in MiXCR, with one record for every CDR3 protein. The table has some 150,000 distinct CDR3 sequences, about 9% seen once; the top ten hold about a sixth. The sample in question was PBMCs, mostly from graft donor cells, obtained 180 days after TCRalphabeta/CD19-depleted stem cell transplant. The receptors derive from a female patient aged 2 to 10 who had a stem cell transplant for congenital amegakaryocytic thrombocytopenia, so the T cells may come from the graft donor.

This clonotype was picked up a small number of times. This rearrangement joins TRBV5-1 to TRBJ1-4, with TRBD1 identical over 11 bases. Per germline, CDR1 SGHRS and CDR2 YFSETQ. The V segment lost 4 bases and the J segment 12 bases; nucleotides outside the gene matches: 8. The CDR3 spans 14 residues. The CDR3 sequence: CASSVDRGLGELFF. Written as DNA, the CDR3 is TGCGCCAGCAGCGTGGACAGGGGGCTTGGGGAACTGTTTTTT.

There are many counts of this clonotype. CDR3 amino acids: CSATSGNYGYTF. For the CDR3, the DNA is TGCAGTGCCACTTCCGGGAACTATGGCTACACCTTC. The rearrangement joins TRBV20-1 to TRBJ1-2; no reliable D call. The CDR3 contains 12 residues. CDR1 is DFQATT and CDR2 is SNEGSKA in the germline V gene (reference sequence). Deletions cut 6 bases from V and 2 bases from J, with 10 bases between.

A few counts support this clonotype. V usage is TRBV24-1 and J usage is TRBJ2-1; TRBD2 matches 10 bases. CDR3 length: 20 residues. Unmatched junction bases numbered 17, after V lost 3 bases and J lost 4 bases. The V gene's germline CDR1 is KGHDR and CDR2 SFDVKD. CDR3 bases: TGTGCCACCAGTGATCCGACTAGGCCTAGCGGGAGTTCCGCTTACAATGAGCAGTTCTTC. This translates into CATSDPTRPSGSSAYNEQFF.

This clonotype has more than one count but fewer than ten. The chain joins TRBV9 to TRBJ2-2; D is unresolved. Deletions cut 4 bases from V and 2 bases from J, with 12 bases between. This CDR3 comprises 15 residues. Germline V gene data show CDR1 as SGDLS and CDR2 as YYNGEE. The CDR3 nucleotides are TGTGCCAGCAGCCCCGCGACGAGTAACACCGGGGAGCTGTTTTTT. Its translation: CASSPATSNTGELFF.

This clonotype was observed at least ten times. The genes are TRBV6-5 and TRBJ1-6, with D unclear. Germline CDR1 and CDR2: MNHEY and SVGAGI. CDR3 length: 13 amino acids. V was shortened by 6 bases and J by 10 bases, with 13 bases between the two germline ends. The CDR3 region is CASRRPGISPLHF. In nucleotides, the CDR3 is TGTGCCAGCAGAAGACCAGGAATCTCACCCCTCCACTTT.

This clonotype was seen repeatedly, ten times or more. This sequence joins TRBV11-2 and TRBJ2-2; the D gene could be TRBD1 or TRBD2 (6 bases each). The V gene's germline CDR1 is SGHAT and CDR2 FQNNGV. The CDR3 consists of 13 residues. V was clipped by 4 bases and J by 5 bases, with 8 bases between them. CDR3 DNA sequence: TGTGCCAGCAGCTGGGGGGCTACCGGGGAGCTGTTTTTT. Its protein is CASSWGATGELFF.

Remarks on this clonotype: A clone one base away is much larger, so this may be a read error. The chain links TRBV2 to TRBJ2-5; TRBD2 aligns across 13 bases. The CDR3 is 15 amino acids. Trimming cost V 7 bases and J 6 bases; bases outside gene matches: 8. CDR1 SNHLY and CDR2 FYNNEI come from the germline V gene. The CDR3: CASMRGLAGQKTQYF. The CDR3 DNA reads TGTGCCAGCATGAGGGGACTAGCGGGACAAAAGACCCAGTACTTC. The full variable domain, its missing parts supplied by reference TRBV2 and TRBJ2-5, is EPEVTQTPSHQVTQMGQEVILRCVPISNHLYFYWYRQILGQKVEFLVSFYNNEISEKSEIFDDQFSVERPDGSNFTLKIRSTKLEDSAMYFCASMRGLAGQKTQYFGPGTRLLVL.

This clonotype was counted many times. The chain couples TRBV7-8 to TRBJ2-3; 9 positions agree with TRBD1. V dropped 6 bases and J dropped 0; count of bases not matched to a gene: 7. CDR3 length: 16 residues. Germline V gene data show CDR1 as SGHVS and CDR2 as FQNEAQ. The CDR3 DNA follows: TGTGCCAGCAGTATTCACGGGACAGGGAGCACAGATACGCAGTATTTT. Its translation is CASSIHGTGSTDTQYF.

This clonotype was detected ten times or more. The chain has TRBV20-1 and TRBJ2-7; 11 positions match TRBD2. The CDR3 extends over 14 amino acids. V shed 6 bases, J shed 3 bases, and the junction held 7 bases outside the gene matches. In germline, CDR1 is DFQATT, CDR2 SNEGSKA (reference sequence). This CDR3 is CSALQGTSGYEQYF. The CDR3 DNA is TGCAGTGCCCTGCAGGGGACTAGCGGCTACGAGCAGTACTTC.